This entry describes one TCR beta chain. The antigen remains undetermined. The CDR3 totals 12 residues. Germline assignment: CDR1 SGHNT and CDR2 YYREEE (reference sequence). Trimming left V 4 bases short and J 6 bases short, with 11 bases between. This entry is derived from a study of OX40 agonist ivuxolimab in advanced cancers. The wider study: Enrolled patients in dose escalation had cancers that were hepatocellular carcinoma, melanoma, renal cell or head and neck cancer. Findings and caveats of the study: CD8+ T cells averaged more expanded clones than CD4+. The study observed clonal expansion of CD4+ and CD8+ blood T cells by week 6 at 0.1 to 3.0 mg/kg.

Profiled with immunoSEQ multiplex PCR; TCRdb holds only in-frame clones, not every one. This sample has about 51,000 clones, with 80% to 85% found just once. The J gene is TRBJ2-7, the V gene TRBV5-4; perhaps D is TRBD1 or TRBD2 (5 bases each). The origin of this receptor is an adult with an advanced solid tumor such as melanoma, head and neck, liver or kidney cancer. This specimen consisted of CD4+ or CD8+ T cells sorted from blood, obtained in a trial of the OX40 agonist ivuxolimab. The CDR3 region has the DNA TGTGCCAGCAGCCGGGACCTCGGCGAGCAGTACTTC. It specifies CASSRDLGEQYF. The entire variable domain, with the rest obtained from reference TRBV5-4 and TRBJ2-7, is as follows: ETGVTQSPTHLIKTRGQQVTLRCSSQSGHNTVSWYQQALGQGPQFIFQYYREEENGRGNFPPRFSGLQFPNYSSELNVNALELDDSALYLCASSRDLGEQYFGPGTRLTVT.